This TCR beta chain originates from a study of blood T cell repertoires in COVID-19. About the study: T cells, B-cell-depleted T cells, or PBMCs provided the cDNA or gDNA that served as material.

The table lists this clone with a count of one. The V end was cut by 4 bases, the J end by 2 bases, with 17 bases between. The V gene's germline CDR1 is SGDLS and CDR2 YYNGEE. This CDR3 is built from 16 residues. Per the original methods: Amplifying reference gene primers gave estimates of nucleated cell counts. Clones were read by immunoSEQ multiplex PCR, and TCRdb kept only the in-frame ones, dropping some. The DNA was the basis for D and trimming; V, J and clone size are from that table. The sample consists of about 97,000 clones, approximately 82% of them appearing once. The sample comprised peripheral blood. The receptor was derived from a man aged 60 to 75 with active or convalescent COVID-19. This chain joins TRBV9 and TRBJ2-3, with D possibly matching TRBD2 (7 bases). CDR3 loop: CASSLGGLAATDTQYF. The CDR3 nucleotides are TGTGCCAGCAGCCTAGGGGGGCTAGCGGCCACAGATACGCAGTATTTT.